This T cell receptor (beta chain) derives from a study of blood T cells in healthy people across ages. The authors ran a second PCR of about 6 to 11 cycles using a sample-barcoded 5' primer and a J-beta primer mix. Every cDNA molecule carried a tag from a template-switch adaptor bearing 12 random nucleotides. TCRdb recomputed calls from the 5' RACE reads with MiXCR, one row per CDR3 protein. Found here are approximately 350,000 distinct CDR3 sequences, roughly half of them singletons; the top ten hold 45% to 55%. CDR3 length: 17 amino acids. From germline, CDR1 is LGHDT and CDR2 YNNKEL (reference sequence). J lost 1 base, V lost 0 bases, and 6 bases had no gene match.

The sequencing input was blood. This clonotype was obtained from a man aged 55 to 70 in good health. The rearrangement links TRBV3-1 to TRBJ2-3, with 8 bases lining up with TRBD2. The CDR3 loop is CASSQEHSGGGTDTQYF. The DNA of the CDR3 is TGTGCCAGCAGCCAAGAACACTCGGGGGGGGGCACAGATACGCAGTATTTT.